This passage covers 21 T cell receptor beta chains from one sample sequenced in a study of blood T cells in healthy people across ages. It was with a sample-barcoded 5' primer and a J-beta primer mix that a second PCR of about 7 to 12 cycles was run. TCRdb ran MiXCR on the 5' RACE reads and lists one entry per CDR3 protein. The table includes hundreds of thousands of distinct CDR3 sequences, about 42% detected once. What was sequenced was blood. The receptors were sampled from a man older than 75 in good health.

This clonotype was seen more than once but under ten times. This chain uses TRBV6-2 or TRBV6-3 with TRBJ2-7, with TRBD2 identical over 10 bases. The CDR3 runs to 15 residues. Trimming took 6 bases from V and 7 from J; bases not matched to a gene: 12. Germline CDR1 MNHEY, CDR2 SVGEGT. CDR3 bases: TGTGCCAGCAGCTACGGACTAGCGGAATACAATGAGCAGTACTTC. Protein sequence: CASSYGLAEYNEQYF.

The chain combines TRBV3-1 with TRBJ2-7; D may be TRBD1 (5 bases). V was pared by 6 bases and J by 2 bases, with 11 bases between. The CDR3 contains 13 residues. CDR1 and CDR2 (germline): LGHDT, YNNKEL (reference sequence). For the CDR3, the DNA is TGTGCCAGCAGGTCGCAGGGAACCTACGAGCAGTACTTC. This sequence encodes CASRSQGTYEQYF.

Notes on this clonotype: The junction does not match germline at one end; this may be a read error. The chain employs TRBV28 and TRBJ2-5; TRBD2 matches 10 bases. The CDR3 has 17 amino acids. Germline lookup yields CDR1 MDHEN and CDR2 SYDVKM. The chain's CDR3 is CASSLGGSGRILETQYF. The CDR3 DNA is TGTGCCAGCAGTTTAGGCGGTAGCGGGAGGATTCTAGAGACTCAGTACTTC.

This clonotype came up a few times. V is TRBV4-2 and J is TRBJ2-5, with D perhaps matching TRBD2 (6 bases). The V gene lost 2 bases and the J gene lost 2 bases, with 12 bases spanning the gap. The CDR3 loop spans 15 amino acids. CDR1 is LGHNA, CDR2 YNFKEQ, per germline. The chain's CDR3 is CASSQTPGLQETQYF. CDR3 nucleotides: TGTGCCAGCAGCCAAACCCCCGGACTACAAGAGACCCAGTACTTC.

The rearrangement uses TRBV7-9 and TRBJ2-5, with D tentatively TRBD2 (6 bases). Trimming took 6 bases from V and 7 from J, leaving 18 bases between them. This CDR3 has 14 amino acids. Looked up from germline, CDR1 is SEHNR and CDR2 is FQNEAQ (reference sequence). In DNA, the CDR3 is TGTGCCAGCAGTTGGAGGGGAAAAGTCGGGACCCAGTACTTC. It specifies CASSWRGKVGTQYF. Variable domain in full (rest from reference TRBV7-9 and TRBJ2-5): DTGVSQNPRHKITKRGQNVTFRCDPISEHNRLYWYRQTLGQGPEFLTYFQNEAQLEKSRLLSDRFSAERPKGSFSTLEIQRTEQGDSAMYLCASSWRGKVGTQYFGPGTRLLVL.

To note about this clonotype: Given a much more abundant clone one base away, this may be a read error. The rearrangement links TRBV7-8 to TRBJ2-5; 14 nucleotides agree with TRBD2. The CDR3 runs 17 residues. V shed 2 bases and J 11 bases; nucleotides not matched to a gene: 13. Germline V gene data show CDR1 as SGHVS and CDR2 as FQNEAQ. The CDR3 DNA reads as TGTGCCAGCAGCTTAATGGGACTAGCGGGAGCCCCCAATGAGCAGTACTTC. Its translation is CASSLMGLAGAPNEQYF.

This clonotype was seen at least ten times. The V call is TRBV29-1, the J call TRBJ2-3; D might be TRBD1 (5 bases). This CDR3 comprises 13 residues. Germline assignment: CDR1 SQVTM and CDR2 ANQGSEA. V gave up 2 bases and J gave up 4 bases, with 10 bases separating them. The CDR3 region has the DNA TGCAGCGTTGAATCCCAGGGCGCAGATACGCAGTATTTT. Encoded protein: CSVESQGADTQYF.

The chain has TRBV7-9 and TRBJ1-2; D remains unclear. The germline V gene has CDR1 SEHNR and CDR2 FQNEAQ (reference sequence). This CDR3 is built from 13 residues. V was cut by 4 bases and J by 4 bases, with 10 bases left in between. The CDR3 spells CASSSTASYGYTF. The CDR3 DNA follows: TGTGCCAGCAGCTCCACAGCCTCCTATGGCTACACCTTC.

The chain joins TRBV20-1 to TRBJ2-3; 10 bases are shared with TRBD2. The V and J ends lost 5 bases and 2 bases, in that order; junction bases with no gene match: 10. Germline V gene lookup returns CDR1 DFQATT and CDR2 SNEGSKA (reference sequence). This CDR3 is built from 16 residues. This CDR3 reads CSAVLLAGASTDTQYF. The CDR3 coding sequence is TGCAGTGCTGTGCTTCTAGCGGGAGCCTCCACAGATACGCAGTATTTT.

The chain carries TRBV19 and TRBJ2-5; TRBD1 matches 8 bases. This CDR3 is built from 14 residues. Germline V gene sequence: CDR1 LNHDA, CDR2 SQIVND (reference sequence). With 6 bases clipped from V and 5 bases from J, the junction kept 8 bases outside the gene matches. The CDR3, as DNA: TGTGCCAGTAGCCCGACAGGGGTGGATGAGACCCAGTACTTC. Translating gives CASSPTGVDETQYF.

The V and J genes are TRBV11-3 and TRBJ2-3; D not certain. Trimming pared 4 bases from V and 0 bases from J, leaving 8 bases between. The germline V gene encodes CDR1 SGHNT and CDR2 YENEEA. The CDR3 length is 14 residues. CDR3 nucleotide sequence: TGTGCCAGCAGCTCGGCCTTTAGCACAGATACGCAGTATTTT. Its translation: CASSSAFSTDTQYF.

The CDR3 here is CASSANRNSYEQYF. The CDR3, as DNA: TGTGCCAGCAGCGCCAACAGAAATTCCTACGAGCAGTACTTC. The V gene is TRBV7-2, the J gene TRBJ2-7; D ambiguous. The CDR3 spans 14 residues. The ends were cut back, 5 bases at V and 1 base at J, with 12 bases in the middle. Germline CDR1 is SGHTA and CDR2 is FQGNSA.

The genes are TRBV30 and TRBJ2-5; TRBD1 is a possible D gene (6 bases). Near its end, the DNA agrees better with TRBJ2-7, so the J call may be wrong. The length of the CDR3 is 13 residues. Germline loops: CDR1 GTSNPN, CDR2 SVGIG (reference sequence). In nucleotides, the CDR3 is TGTGCCTATACAAACACACAGGGTCTCGAGCAGTACTTC. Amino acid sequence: CAYTNTQGLEQYF.

The CDR3: CSVERTGRGSAAFF. The CDR3 DNA follows: TGCAGCGTTGAAAGGACAGGGAGGGGATCGGCAGCTTTCTTT. The genes are TRBV29-1 and TRBJ1-1; 8 bases are a match to TRBD1. Germline V gene sequence: CDR1 SQVTM, CDR2 ANQGSEA. The CDR3 is 14 amino acids. V was pared by 2 bases and J by 10 bases, with 12 bases of the junction left unmatched.

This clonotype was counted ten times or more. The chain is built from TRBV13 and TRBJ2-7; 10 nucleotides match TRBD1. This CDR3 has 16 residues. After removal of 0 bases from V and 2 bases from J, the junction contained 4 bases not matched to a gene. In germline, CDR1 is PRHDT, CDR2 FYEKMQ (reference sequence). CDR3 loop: CASSLGRDRGTYEQYF. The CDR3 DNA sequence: TGTGCCAGCAGCTTAGGCCGGGACAGGGGAACCTACGAGCAGTACTTC.

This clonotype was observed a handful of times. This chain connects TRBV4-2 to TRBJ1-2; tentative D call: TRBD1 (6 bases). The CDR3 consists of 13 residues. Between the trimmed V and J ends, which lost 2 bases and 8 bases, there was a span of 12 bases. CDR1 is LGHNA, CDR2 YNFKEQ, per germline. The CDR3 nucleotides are TGTGCCAGCAGCCAAACTACCGGGGGCGGCTACACCTTC. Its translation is CASSQTTGGGYTF.

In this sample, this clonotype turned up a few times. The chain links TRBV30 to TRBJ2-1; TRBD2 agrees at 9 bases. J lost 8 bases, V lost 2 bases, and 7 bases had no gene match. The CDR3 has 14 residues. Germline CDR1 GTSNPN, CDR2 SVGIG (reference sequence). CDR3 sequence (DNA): TGTGCCTGGAGTAGCGGGACTAGCATCGATGAGCAGTTCTTC. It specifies CAWSSGTSIDEQFF.

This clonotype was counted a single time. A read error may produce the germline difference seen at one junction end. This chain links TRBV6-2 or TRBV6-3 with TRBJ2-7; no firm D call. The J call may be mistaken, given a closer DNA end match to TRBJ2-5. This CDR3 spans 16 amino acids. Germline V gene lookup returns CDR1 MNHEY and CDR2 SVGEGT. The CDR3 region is CASSYSTKTVQKTQYF. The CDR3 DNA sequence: TGTGCCAGCAGTTACTCGACGAAAACGGTCCAAAAGACCCAGTACTTC.

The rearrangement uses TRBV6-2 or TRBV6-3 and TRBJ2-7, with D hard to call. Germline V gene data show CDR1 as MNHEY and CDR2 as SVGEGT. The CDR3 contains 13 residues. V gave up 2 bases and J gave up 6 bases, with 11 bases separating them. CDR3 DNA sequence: TGTGCCAGCAGTTACGTGGAATCGGGCGAGCAGTACTTC. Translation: CASSYVESGEQYF.

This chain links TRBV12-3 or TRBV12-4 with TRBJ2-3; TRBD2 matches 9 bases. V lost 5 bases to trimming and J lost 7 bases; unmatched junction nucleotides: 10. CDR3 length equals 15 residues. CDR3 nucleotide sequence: TGTGCCAGCAGTCCTTTAGCGGGAGAAGTGCATACGCAGTATTTT. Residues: CASSPLAGEVHTQYF.

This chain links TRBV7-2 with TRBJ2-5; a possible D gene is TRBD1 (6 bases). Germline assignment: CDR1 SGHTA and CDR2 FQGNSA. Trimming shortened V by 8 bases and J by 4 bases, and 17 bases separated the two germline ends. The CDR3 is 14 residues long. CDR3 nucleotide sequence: TGTGCCAGCGGTGTAGGGGGATCCGGAGAGACCCAGTACTTC. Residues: CASGVGGSGETQYF.